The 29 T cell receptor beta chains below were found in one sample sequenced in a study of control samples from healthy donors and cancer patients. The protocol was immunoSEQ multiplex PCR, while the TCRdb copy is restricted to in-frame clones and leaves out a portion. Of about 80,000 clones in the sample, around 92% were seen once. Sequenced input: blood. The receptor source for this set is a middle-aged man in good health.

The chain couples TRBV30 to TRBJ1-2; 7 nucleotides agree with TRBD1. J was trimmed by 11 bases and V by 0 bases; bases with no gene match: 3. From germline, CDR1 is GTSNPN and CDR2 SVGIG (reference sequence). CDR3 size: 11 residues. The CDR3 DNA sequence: TGTGCCTGGAGTGTAGACAGGGTGTACACCTTC. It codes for CAWSVDRVYTF.

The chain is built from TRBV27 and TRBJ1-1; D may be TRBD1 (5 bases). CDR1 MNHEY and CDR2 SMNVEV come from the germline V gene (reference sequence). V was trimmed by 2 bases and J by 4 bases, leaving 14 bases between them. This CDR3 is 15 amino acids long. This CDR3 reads CASSLLGPGGTEAFF. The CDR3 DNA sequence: TGTGCCAGCAGTTTACTAGGACCGGGGGGCACTGAAGCTTTCTTT.

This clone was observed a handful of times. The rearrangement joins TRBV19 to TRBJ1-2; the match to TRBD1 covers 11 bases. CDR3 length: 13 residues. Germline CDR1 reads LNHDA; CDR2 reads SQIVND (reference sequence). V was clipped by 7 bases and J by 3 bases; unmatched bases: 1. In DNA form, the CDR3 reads TGTGCCAGTACGGGACAGGGGGACTATGGCTACACCTTC. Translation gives CASTGQGDYGYTF.

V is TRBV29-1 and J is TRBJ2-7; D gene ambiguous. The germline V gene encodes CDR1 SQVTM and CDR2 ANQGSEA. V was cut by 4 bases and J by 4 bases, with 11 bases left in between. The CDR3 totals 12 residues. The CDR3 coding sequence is TGCAGCGTTGGTCCCACGGTGTACGAGCAGTACTTC. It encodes CSVGPTVYEQYF.

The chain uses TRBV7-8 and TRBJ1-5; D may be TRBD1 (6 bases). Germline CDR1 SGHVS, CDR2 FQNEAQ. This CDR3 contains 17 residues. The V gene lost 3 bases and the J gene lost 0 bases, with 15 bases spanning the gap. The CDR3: CASSLGTGIYSNQPQHF. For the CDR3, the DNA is TGTGCCAGCAGCTTGGGAACAGGGATCTATAGCAATCAGCCCCAGCATTTT.

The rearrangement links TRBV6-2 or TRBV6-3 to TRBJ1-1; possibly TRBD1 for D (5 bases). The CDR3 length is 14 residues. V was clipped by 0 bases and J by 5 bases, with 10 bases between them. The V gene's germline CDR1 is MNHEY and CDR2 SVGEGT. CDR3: CASSYSRGETEAFF. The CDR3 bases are TGTGCCAGCAGTTACTCGAGAGGGGAAACTGAAGCTTTCTTT.

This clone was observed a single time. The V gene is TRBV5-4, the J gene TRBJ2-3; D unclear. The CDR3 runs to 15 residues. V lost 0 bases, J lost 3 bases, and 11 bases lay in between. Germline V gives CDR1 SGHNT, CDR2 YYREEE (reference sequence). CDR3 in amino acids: CASSLEPAGTDTQYF. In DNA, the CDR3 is TGTGCCAGCAGCTTGGAGCCAGCAGGAACAGATACGCAGTATTTT. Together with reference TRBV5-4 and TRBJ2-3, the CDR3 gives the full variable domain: ETGVTQSPTHLIKTRGQQVTLRCSSQSGHNTVSWYQQALGQGPQFIFQYYREEENGRGNFPPRFSGLQFPNYSSELNVNALELDDSALYLCASSLEPAGTDTQYFGPGTRLTVL.

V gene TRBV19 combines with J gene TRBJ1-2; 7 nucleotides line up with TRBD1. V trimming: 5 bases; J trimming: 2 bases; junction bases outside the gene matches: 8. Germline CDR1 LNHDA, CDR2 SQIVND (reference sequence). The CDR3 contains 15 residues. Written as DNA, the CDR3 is TGTGCCAGTAGTCCCTGGGACAGATTCAACTATGGCTACACCTTC. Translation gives CASSPWDRFNYGYTF. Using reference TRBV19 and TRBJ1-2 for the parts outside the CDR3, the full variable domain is DGGITQSPKYLFRKEGQNVTLSCEQNLNHDAMYWYRQDPGQGLRLIYYSQIVNDFQKGDIAEGYSVSREKKESFPLTVTSAQKNPTAFYLCASSPWDRFNYGYTFGSGTRLTVV.

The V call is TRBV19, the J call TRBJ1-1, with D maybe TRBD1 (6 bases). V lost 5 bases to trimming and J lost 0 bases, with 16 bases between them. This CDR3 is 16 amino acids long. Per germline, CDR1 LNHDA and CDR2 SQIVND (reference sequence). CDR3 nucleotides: TGTGCCAGTAGTCGTATGGCAGGGGCGTTGAACACTGAAGCTTTCTTT. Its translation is CASSRMAGALNTEAFF.

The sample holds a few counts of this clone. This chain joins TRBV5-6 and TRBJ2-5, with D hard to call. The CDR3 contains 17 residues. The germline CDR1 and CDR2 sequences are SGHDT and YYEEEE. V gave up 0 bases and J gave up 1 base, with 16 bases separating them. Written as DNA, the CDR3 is TGTGCCAGCAGCTTGGGGTTTGGCAGAGAGCTCCAAGAGACCCAGTACTTC. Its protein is CASSLGFGRELQETQYF.

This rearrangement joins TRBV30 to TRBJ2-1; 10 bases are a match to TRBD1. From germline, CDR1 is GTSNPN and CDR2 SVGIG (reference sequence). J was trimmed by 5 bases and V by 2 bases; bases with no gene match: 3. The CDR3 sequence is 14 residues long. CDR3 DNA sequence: TGTGCCTGGAGTCTGGGACAGGGGCACAATGAGCAGTTCTTC. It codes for CAWSLGQGHNEQFF.

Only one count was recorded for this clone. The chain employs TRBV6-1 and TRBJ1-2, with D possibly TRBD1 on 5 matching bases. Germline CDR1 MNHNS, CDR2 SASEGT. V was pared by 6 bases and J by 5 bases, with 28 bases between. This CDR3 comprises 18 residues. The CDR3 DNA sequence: TGTGCCAGCAGGGAACCGCTACTCGGACAAAGGTTTTTTTATGGCTACACCTTC. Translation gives CASREPLLGQRFFYGYTF.

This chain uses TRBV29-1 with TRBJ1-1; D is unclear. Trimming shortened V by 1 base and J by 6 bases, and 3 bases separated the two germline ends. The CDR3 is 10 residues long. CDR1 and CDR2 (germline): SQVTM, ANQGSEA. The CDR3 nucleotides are TGCAGCGTTGAAGGGGCTGAAGCTTTCTTT. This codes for CSVEGAEAFF.

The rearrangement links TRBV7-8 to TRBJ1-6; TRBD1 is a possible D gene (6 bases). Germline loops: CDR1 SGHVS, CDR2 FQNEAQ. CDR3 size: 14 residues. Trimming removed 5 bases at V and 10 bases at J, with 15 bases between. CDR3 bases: TGTGCCAGCAGCACAGGAGGGGGAGGGTCACCCCTCCACTTT. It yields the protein CASSTGGGGSPLHF. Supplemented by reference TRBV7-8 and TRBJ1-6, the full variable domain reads GAGVSQSPRYKVAKRGQDVALRCDPISGHVSLFWYQQALGQGPEFLTYFQNEAQLDKSGLPSDRFFAERPEGSVSTLKIQRTQQEDSAVYLCASSTGGGGSPLHFGNGTRLTVT.

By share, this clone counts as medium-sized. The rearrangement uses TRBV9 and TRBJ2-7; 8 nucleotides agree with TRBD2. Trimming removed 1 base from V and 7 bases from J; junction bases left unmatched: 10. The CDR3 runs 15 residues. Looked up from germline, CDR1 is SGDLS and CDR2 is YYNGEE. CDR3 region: CASSVLPGGGLEQYF. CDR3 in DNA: TGTGCCAGCAGCGTACTTCCGGGAGGGGGGCTGGAGCAGTACTTC.

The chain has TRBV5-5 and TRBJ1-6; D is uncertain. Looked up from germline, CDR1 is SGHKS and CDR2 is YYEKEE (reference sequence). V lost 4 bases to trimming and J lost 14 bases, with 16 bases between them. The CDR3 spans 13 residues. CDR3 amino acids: CASSTRPVGTLHF. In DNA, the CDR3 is TGTGCCAGCAGCACACGACCCGTGGGCACCCTCCACTTT. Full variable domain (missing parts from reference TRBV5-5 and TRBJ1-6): DAGVTQSPTHLIKTRGQQVTLRCSPISGHKSVSWYQQVLGQGPQFIFQYYEKEERGRGNFPDRFSARQFPNYSSELNVNALLLGDSALYLCASSTRPVGTLHFGNGTRLTVT.

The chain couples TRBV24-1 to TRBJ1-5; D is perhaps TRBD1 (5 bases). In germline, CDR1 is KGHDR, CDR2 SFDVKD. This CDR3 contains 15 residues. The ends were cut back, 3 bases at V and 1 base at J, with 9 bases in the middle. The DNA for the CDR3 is TGTGCCACCAGTGATACTGGGGCGAGCAATCAGCCCCAGCATTTT. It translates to CATSDTGASNQPQHF.

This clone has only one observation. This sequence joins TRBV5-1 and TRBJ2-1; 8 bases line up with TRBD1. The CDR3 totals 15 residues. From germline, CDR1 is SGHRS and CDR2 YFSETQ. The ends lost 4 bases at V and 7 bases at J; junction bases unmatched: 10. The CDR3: CASSLGQVPGNEQFF. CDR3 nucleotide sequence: TGCGCCAGCAGCCTGGGACAGGTCCCGGGAAATGAGCAGTTCTTC.

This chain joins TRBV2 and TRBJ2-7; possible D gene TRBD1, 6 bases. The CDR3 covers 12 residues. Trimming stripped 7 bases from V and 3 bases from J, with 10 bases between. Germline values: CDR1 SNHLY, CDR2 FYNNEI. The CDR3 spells CASKGQNYEQYF. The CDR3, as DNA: TGTGCCAGCAAAGGACAGAACTACGAGCAGTACTTC.

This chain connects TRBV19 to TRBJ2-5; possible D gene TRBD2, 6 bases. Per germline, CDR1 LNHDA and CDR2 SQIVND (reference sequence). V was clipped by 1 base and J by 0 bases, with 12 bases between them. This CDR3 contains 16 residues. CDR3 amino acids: CASSIAAGSNQETQYF. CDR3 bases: TGTGCCAGTAGTATAGCGGCGGGGAGCAACCAAGAGACCCAGTACTTC.

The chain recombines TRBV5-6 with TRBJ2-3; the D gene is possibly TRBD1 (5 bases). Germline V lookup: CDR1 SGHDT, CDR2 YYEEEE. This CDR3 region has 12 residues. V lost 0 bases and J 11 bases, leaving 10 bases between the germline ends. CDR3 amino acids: CASSLGQGEQYF. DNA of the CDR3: TGTGCCAGCAGCTTGGGCCAGGGTGAGCAGTATTTT.

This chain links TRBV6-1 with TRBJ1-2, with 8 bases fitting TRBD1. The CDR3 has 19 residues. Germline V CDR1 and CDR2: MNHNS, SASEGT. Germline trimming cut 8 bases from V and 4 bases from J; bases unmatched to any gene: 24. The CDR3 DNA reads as TGTGCCAGCGGTGGGGGAGTAAAACCACGACAGGGGTGGATCTATGGCTACACCTTC. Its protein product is CASGGGVKPRQGWIYGYTF.

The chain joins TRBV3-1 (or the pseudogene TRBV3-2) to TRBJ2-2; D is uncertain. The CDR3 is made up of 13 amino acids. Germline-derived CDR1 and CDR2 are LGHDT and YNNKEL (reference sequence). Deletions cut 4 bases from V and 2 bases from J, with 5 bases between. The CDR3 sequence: CASSPLNTGELFF. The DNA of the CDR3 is TGTGCCAGCAGCCCCCTTAACACCGGGGAGCTGTTTTTT.

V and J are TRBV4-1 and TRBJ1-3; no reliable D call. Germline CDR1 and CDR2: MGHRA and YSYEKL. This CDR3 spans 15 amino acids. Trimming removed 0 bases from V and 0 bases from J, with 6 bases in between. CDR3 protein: CASSQDILSGNTIYF. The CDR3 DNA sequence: TGCGCCAGCAGCCAAGATATCCTCTCTGGAAACACCATATATTTT.

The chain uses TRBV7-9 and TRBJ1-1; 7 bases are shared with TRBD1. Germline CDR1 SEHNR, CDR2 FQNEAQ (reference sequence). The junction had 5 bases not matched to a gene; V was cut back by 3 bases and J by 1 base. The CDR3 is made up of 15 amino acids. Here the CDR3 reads CASSFPGTENTEAFF. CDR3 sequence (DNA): TGTGCCAGCAGCTTCCCCGGGACAGAGAACACTGAAGCTTTCTTT. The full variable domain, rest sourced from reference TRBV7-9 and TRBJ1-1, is DTGVSQNPRHKITKRGQNVTFRCDPISEHNRLYWYRQTLGQGPEFLTYFQNEAQLEKSRLLSDRFSAERPKGSFSTLEIQRTEQGDSAMYLCASSFPGTENTEAFFGQGTRLTVV.

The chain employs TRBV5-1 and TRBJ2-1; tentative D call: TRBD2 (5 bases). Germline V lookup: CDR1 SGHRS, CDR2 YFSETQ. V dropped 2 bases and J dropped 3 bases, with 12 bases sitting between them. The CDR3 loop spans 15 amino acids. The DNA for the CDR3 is TGCGCCAGCAGCTTTAGCGCTACTAACTACAATGAGCAGTTCTTC. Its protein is CASSFSATNYNEQFF.

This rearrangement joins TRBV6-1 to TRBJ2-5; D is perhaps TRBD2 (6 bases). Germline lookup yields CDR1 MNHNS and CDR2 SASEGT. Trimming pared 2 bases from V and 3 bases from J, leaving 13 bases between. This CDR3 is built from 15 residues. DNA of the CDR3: TGTGCCAGCAGTGAATCTCCGGGCGGGGAAGAGACCCAGTACTTC. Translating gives CASSESPGGEETQYF.

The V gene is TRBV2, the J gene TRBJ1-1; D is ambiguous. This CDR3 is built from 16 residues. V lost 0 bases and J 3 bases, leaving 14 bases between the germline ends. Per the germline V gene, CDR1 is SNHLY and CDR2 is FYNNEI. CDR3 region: CASSEALEGDDTEAFF. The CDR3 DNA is TGTGCCAGCAGTGAAGCACTGGAAGGTGACGACACTGAAGCTTTCTTT.

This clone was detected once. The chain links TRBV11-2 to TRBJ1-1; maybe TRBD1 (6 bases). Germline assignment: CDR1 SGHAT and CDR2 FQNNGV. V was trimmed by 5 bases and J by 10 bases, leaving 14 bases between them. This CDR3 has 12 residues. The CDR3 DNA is TGTGCCAGCAGCCGGGAGGGGGTGGTAGCTTTCTTT. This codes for CASSREGVVAFF.